Following are 26 T cell receptor delta chains from one sample sequenced in a study of gamma-delta T cells after stem cell transplantation. TCRdb reanalysed the RT-PCR reads via CATT. This sample has over 850 delta-chain clones, with approximately 3.8% found just once. Material: gamma-delta T cells. These receptors were obtained from a human donor. It is not recorded whose cells these are; they may come from a transplant donor.

This clone was seen a few times. The likely explanation is a read error, given a far larger clone one base away. The genes are TRDV2 and TRDJ1; maybe TRDD3 (5 bases). Germline V gene data show CDR1 as GEAIGNYY and CDR2 as EKD. Trimming shortened V by 0 bases and J by 0 bases, and 7 bases separated the two germline ends. CDR3 size: 14 residues. CDR3 nucleotide sequence: TGTGCCTGTGACACCCGGGGGTACACCGATAAACTCATCTTT. Translation gives CACDTRGYTDKLIF.

This clone appeared a few times. Given a far larger clone just one base away, this is likely a sequencing read error. Other nucleotide sequences from this sample produce the same CDR3. This chain uses TRDV2 with TRDJ1; possibly TRDD3 for D (5 bases). CDR1 is GEAIGNYY, CDR2 EKD, per germline. CDR3 length: 19 amino acids. As DNA, the CDR3 is TGTGCCTGTGACACCGTGGAGGGCGCAAGGGGACCGTACACTGATAAACTCATCTTT. Amino acids: CACDTVEGARGPYTDKLIF.

As regards this clone: A far larger clone is only one base removed, so a read error is likely. V usage is TRDV2 and J usage is TRDJ1, with no clear D. The germline V and J ends were trimmed by 0 bases and 0 bases, with 10 bases remaining between them. CDR1 GEAIGNYY and CDR2 EKD come from the germline V gene. The length of the CDR3 is 15 residues. Here the CDR3 reads CACDTVVHHTDKLIF. The CDR3 bases are TGTGCCTGTGACACCGTGGTGCACCACACCGATAAACTCATCTTT.

This clone was picked up a small number of times. This DNA's translation differs at residue 10 from TCRdb's protein, which comes from a much larger clone; a read error is likely, and the protein shown is translated from the DNA. This sequence joins TRDV2 and TRDJ1; D remains ambiguous. Trimming pared 1 base from V and 5 bases from J, leaving 16 bases between. This CDR3 contains 15 residues. Germline CDR1 GEAIGNYY, CDR2 EKD. CDR3 amino acids: CACDTVTRREDKLIF. CDR3 DNA: TGTGCCTGTGACACGGTTACACGGCGGGAGGATAAACTCATCTTT.

As regards this clone: TCRdb's listed protein matches a much larger clone and diverges from this DNA's translation at residue 11, likely through a read error; the protein shown comes from the DNA. The gene calls are TRDV2 and TRDJ1; the match to TRDD3 covers 9 bases. This CDR3 has 18 amino acids. CDR1 is GEAIGNYY and CDR2 is EKD in the germline V gene. V lost 1 base to trimming and J lost 0 bases; unmatched junction nucleotides: 11. CDR3 sequence: CACDTVAGGSADTDKLIF. In DNA, the CDR3 is TGTGCCTGTGACACGGTGGCTGGGGGATCAGCGGACACCGATAAACTCATCTTT.

This clone is medium-sized by share. V gene TRDV2 combines with J gene TRDJ1, with TRDD3 matching 10 bases. Trimming cost V 4 bases and J 3 bases; bases outside gene matches: 7. Germline loops: CDR1 GEAIGNYY, CDR2 EKD. The CDR3 extends over 15 amino acids. CDR3 sequence reads: CACESLGDRADKLIF. The CDR3 DNA reads as TGTGCCTGTGAGTCCCTGGGGGATAGAGCCGATAAACTCATCTTT.

Comments on this clone: The protein in TCRdb stems from a much larger clone and differs at residue 12 from this DNA's translation, likely a read error; here the protein is translated from the DNA. V gene TRDV2 combines with J gene TRDJ3; 11 positions match TRDD3. The CDR3 consists of 18 residues. Germline V CDR1 and CDR2: GEAIGNYY, EKD. CDR3: CACDTGGYGSWGTRQMFF. The CDR3 coding sequence is TGTGCCTGTGACACTGGGGGATACGGCTCCTGGGGCACCCGACAGATGTTTTTC.

With regard to this clone: TCRdb assigns this DNA the protein of a much larger clone, which departs from its translation at residue 17; this likely reflects a read error, and the protein shown comes from translating the DNA. The chain is built from TRDV2 and TRDJ1; no clear D. Germline lookup yields CDR1 GEAIGNYY and CDR2 EKD. CDR3 size: 21 residues. CDR3 sequence (DNA): TGTGCCTGTGACACCCTCCCCGTTGAGAGTGGGTGGAAACGCCACACCTATAAACTCATCTTT. As protein: CACDTLPVESGWKRHTYKLIF.

This clone is large. The sample has other DNA sequences that encode this CDR3 too. The chain is built from TRDV2 and TRDJ1; D unresolved. The germline V and J ends were trimmed by 1 base and 4 bases, with 15 bases remaining between them. Looked up from germline, CDR1 is GEAIGNYY and CDR2 is EKD. The CDR3 consists of 15 residues. The CDR3 nucleotides are TGTGCCTGTGACACTCTACTGACCGTGCTCGATAAACTCATCTTT. Its translation is CACDTLLTVLDKLIF.

A word on this clone: A much bigger clone sits one base away, suggesting this may be a read error. The chain joins TRDV2 to TRDJ3; 10 bases are a match to TRDD3. From germline, CDR1 is GEAIGNYY and CDR2 EKD. The CDR3 runs 19 residues. CDR3 DNA sequence: TGTGCCTGTGACACTGGGGGATACCGAAGCTCCTGGGGCACCCGACAGATGTTTTTC. Translating gives CACDTGGYRSSWGTRQMFF.

Only a few counts were recorded for this clone. The junction departs from germline at one end; a sequencing error may be responsible. V gene TRDV2 combines with J gene TRDJ3, with TRDD3 matching 13 bases. The germline V gene encodes CDR1 GEAIGNYY and CDR2 EKD. This CDR3 contains 19 residues. CDR3 in DNA: TGTGCCTGTGACGCCGTACTGGGGGATACGCATAAAGACACCCGACGGATGTTTTTC. Translating gives CACDAVLGDTHKDTRRMFF.

By its share, this clone is medium-sized. The chain joins TRDV2 to TRDJ1; 9 nucleotides match TRDD2. V lost 0 bases to trimming and J lost 7 bases; unmatched junction nucleotides: 14. There are 17 residues in the CDR3. Germline V gene data show CDR1 as GEAIGNYY and CDR2 as EKD. The CDR3 region is CACDTVTLPTTGGKLIF. CDR3 DNA sequence: TGTGCCTGTGACACCGTAACCCTTCCTACTACCGGGGGTAAACTCATCTTT.

By sample fraction, this clone is large. This same CDR3 is encoded by further DNA sequences in the sample. The genes are TRDV2 and TRDJ3; 9 positions agree with TRDD3. CDR3 length: 18 amino acids. Per germline, CDR1 GEAIGNYY and CDR2 EKD. The ends lost 3 bases at V and 0 bases at J; junction bases unmatched: 5. In DNA form, the CDR3 reads TGTGCCTGTGACCCTACTGGGGGAGACTCCTGGGACACCCGACAGATGTTTTTC. Protein sequence: CACDPTGGDSWDTRQMFF.

With respect to this clone: Relative to the germline gene, one junction end is altered; a read error may explain this. The genes are TRDV2 and TRDJ3; 10 bases map to TRDD3. The germline CDR1 and CDR2 sequences are GEAIGNYY and EKD. This CDR3 contains 20 residues. In nucleotides, the CDR3 is TGTGCCTGTGACACCGGATGGGGGATACTAACCGGCTGTGACACCCGACCGATGTTTTTC. Amino acid sequence: CACDTGWGILTGCDTRPMFF.

This clone was picked up a small number of times. Only one base separates this from a far larger clonotype, so it likely reflects a read error. The sample has other DNA sequences that encode this CDR3 too. The rearrangement links TRDV2 to TRDJ1; the match to TRDD3 covers 12 bases. The germline V gene encodes CDR1 GEAIGNYY and CDR2 EKD. The CDR3 extends over 21 amino acids. The CDR3 nucleotides are TGCGCCTGTGACACCGTAAACGGTCTGGGGGATACGACATCTAACACCGATAAACTCATCTTT. Its protein product is CACDTVNGLGDTTSNTDKLIF.

In its sample, this clone ranks as medium-sized. The rearrangement uses TRDV2 and TRDJ2, with D tentatively TRDD3 (6 bases). This CDR3 is 18 amino acids long. V was clipped by 1 base and J by 0 bases, with 17 bases between them. CDR1 is GEAIGNYY, CDR2 EKD, per germline. CDR3 DNA: TGTGCCTGTGACACAGTCCCTGGGGATTCAGCTTTGACAGCACAACTCTTCTTT. The encoded protein is CACDTVPGDSALTAQLFF.

By sample share, this clone is medium-sized. Possible read error: a much larger clone is one base away. The chain couples TRDV2 to TRDJ1; D not resolved. Per germline, CDR1 GEAIGNYY and CDR2 EKD. This CDR3 has 15 amino acids. The CDR3 DNA sequence: TGTGCCTGTGACACAGTCGGAGGCCACCCCGATAACCTCATCTTT. Translating gives CACDTVGGHPDNLIF.

Comment on this clone: A far larger clone is off by one base, so a read error is likely. The sample holds other DNA sequences that translate to the same CDR3. The CDR3 DNA sequence: TGTGCCTGTGACACTGCTCCTTCTGGGGGACCTCAATCCTGGGACACCCGACAGATGTTTTTC. As protein: CACDTAPSGGPQSWDTRQMFF. The chain employs TRDV2 and TRDJ3, with 8 bases fitting TRDD3. The germline V gene encodes CDR1 GEAIGNYY and CDR2 EKD. CDR3 length equals 21 residues. Trimming removed 1 base from V and 1 base from J; junction bases left unmatched: 14.

This clone was seen only a few times. TCRdb's entry gives the protein of a much larger clone, which mismatches this DNA's translation at residue 12, likely from a read error; the protein reported here is translated from the DNA. This chain links TRDV2 with TRDJ1; 12 nucleotides match TRDD3. V trimming: 1 base; J trimming: 3 bases; junction bases outside the gene matches: 8. Germline assignment: CDR1 GEAIGNYY and CDR2 EKD. The CDR3 extends over 17 amino acids. Here the CDR3 reads CACDTVGLGDTADKLIF. The CDR3 DNA reads TGTGCCTGTGACACGGTCGGGCTGGGGGATACGGCCGATAAACTCATCTTT.

Details on this clone: A much larger clone sits a single nucleotide away, making a read error possible. This chain links TRDV2 with TRDJ1, with D perhaps matching TRDD3 (5 bases). CDR1 is GEAIGNYY, CDR2 EKD, per germline. The CDR3 runs to 13 residues. The chain's CDR3 is CARDRLDTDKLIF. CDR3 nucleotide sequence: TGTGCCCGTGATAGACTGGACACCGATAAACTCATCTTT.

Comments on this clone: This likely stems from a read error, as it lies one base from a far larger clone. The sample holds other DNA sequences that translate to the same CDR3. This sequence joins TRDV2 and TRDJ1, with 12 bases fitting TRDD3. The germline gives CDR1 GEAIGNYY, CDR2 EKD. The CDR3 has 17 residues. V dropped 4 bases and J dropped 8; count of bases not matched to a gene: 16. CDR3: CACDTVAGGYAGDKLIF. In DNA, the CDR3 is TGTGCCTGTGATACCGTGGCTGGGGGATACGCCGGCGACAAACTCATCTTT.

A note on this clone: With only one base between it and a far larger clone, this is likely a read error. Other DNA sequences from this sample encode an identical CDR3 as well. This chain joins TRDV2 and TRDJ3; 11 bases align to TRDD3. CDR3 length equals 22 residues. CDR1 is GEAIGNYY, CDR2 EKD, per germline. CDR3 protein: CACDYTGSGGYAADGDTRQMFF. CDR3 DNA: TGTGCCTGTGACTACACTGGAAGTGGGGGATACGCTGCTGACGGGGACACACGACAGATGTTTTTC.

This clone is medium-sized (0.01 to 0.1%) within its sample. CDR3 amino acids: CACDPAGSTGAYTDKLIF. The CDR3 coding sequence is TGTGCCTGTGACCCCGCGGGCAGTACTGGGGCGTACACCGATAAACTCATCTTT. The chain joins TRDV2 to TRDJ1, with 7 bases aligning to TRDD3. This CDR3 contains 18 residues. CDR1 and CDR2 from the germline V gene are GEAIGNYY and EKD. V lost 3 bases and J lost 0; bases outside the gene matches: 15.

This clone was seen only a few times. This DNA's translation and the protein TCRdb lists, from a much larger clone, do not match at residue 11, likely due to a read error; the protein shown is translated from the DNA. V is TRDV2 and J is TRDJ3; a weak D match, TRDD3 (6 bases). The CDR3 is 17 residues long. Looked up from germline, CDR1 is GEAIGNYY and CDR2 is EKD. The CDR3 DNA is TGTGCCTGTGACCAGGTACTCTCGTCCTGGGGCACCCGACAGATGTTTTTC. Encoded protein: CACDQVLSSWGTRQMFF.

This clone came up a few times. This same CDR3 is encoded by further DNA sequences in the sample. This chain connects TRDV1 to TRDJ1; possible D gene TRDD2, 5 bases. V dropped 0 bases and J dropped 3 bases, with 29 bases sitting between them. The CDR3 extends over 21 amino acids. The germline CDR1 and CDR2 sequences are TSWWSYY and QGS. This CDR3 is CALGELPPPTGRWITPDKLIF. In nucleotides, the CDR3 is TGTGCTCTTGGGGAACTCCCCCCCCCTACGGGACGGTGGATTACTCCCGATAAACTCATCTTT.

As regards this clone: TCRdb pairs this DNA with a much larger clone's protein that differs at residue 4, likely a read error; the protein shown was translated from the DNA. The chain recombines TRDV2 with TRDJ1; D is uncertain. Germline assignment: CDR1 GEAIGNYY and CDR2 EKD. The CDR3 has 21 amino acids. The CDR3 nucleotides read TGTGCCTGTGGCACCCTCCCCGTTGAGAGTGGGTGGAAACGCCACACCGATAAACTCATCTTT. It translates to CACGTLPVESGWKRHTDKLIF.